The clone carrying this T cell receptor beta chain was counted between two and nine times. Its antigen is not known. The sample originates from a study of identical twins. V was clipped by 3 bases and J by 2 bases; unmatched bases: 4. In germline, CDR1 is DFQATT, CDR2 SNEGSKA (reference sequence). The CDR3 length is 15 residues. General study findings and limits: A partial confounding effect on zero-insertion analyses could come from invariant MAIT and iNKT cells.

TCRdb reprocessed the 5' RACE reads via MiXCR and lists one record per CDR3 protein. There are hundreds of thousands of distinct CDR3 sequences in the sample; 15% to 20% occur only once, and about an eighth lies in the top ten. These same records also appear under a second study, on T cells expressing NK-cell markers. That study reports: Seven HCMV-seropositive donors and one seronegative donor made up the eight sequenced donors.

The TCR was taken from a woman younger than 35 in good health. The sample was PBMCs. This sequence joins TRBV20-1 and TRBJ2-7; TRBD2 matches 13 bases. Here the CDR3 reads CSARTSGRPPYEQYF. CDR3 sequence (DNA): TGCAGTGCTAGGACTAGCGGGAGGCCGCCCTACGAGCAGTACTTC.